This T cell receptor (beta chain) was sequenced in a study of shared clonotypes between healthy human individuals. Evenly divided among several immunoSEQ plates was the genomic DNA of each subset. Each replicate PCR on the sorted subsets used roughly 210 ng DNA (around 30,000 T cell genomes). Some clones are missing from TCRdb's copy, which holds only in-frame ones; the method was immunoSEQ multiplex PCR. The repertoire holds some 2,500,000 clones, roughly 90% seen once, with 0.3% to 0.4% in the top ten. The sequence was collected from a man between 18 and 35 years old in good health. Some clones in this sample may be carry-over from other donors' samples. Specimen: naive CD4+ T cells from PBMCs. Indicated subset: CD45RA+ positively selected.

The CDR3 loop reads CASSETSTDTQYF. As DNA, the CDR3 is TGTGCCAGCTCCGAGACTAGCACAGATACGCAGTATTTT. The V gene is TRBV28, the J gene TRBJ2-3; D gene ambiguous. V dropped 8 bases and J dropped 0 bases, with 9 bases sitting between them. The germline gives CDR1 MDHEN, CDR2 SYDVKM. This CDR3 spans 13 amino acids. Using reference TRBV28 and TRBJ2-3 for the parts outside the CDR3, the full variable domain is DVKVTQSSRYLVKRTGEKVFLECVQDMDHENMFWYRQDPGLGLRLIYFSYDVKMKEKGDIPEGYSVSREKKERFSLILESASTNQTSMYLCASSETSTDTQYFGPGTRLTVL.